This section outlines one TCR beta chain sequence together with its context. TCRdb itself ran the 5' RACE reads through MiXCR, one entry per CDR3 protein. The sample has 300,000 to 400,000 distinct CDR3 sequences; approximately 15% are singletons. This specimen belongs to a study of T-cell memory formation after mild COVID-19. The CDR3 length is 14 residues. In germline, CDR1 is LGHNA, CDR2 YSLEER. V was cut by 1 base and J by 1 base, with 8 bases left in between. The chain employs TRBV4-3 and TRBJ2-7; D may be TRBD1 or TRBD2 (5 bases each). The TCR originated in a man between 18 and 35 years old who had mild COVID-19 (a few samples of this study predate the infection). Cell type and time point are not known. Source material: PBMCs or a T cell subset sorted from them (not recorded which). The CDR3 spells CASSQVGGSYEQYF. The CDR3 nucleotides read TGCGCCAGCAGCCAAGTTGGGGGATCCTACGAGCAGTACTTC.